This TCR beta chain was sequenced for a study of regulatory and conventional T cells in RAG deficiency. Study outcomes and limitations: Control T-cell subsets had markedly higher Shannon entropy and lower Simpson indices than RAG-deficient patients. Omenn patients showed >90% Treg-Tconv overlap and shorter CDR3 lengths. Omenn CD25-high CD127-low cells may be activated cells, not true Tregs.

TCRdb's table, derived via immunoSEQ multiplex PCR, lists solely in-frame clones and lacks some. The repertoire has under 20,000 clones, roughly 90% of them found once; the top ten carry 1.4%. The sorted regulatory T cells were CD4+, CD25-high and CD127-low, with genomic DNA sequenced. On this clone: Its specificity is unknown.

CDR3 size: 12 residues. CDR1 is SGHKS and CDR2 is YYEKEE in the germline V gene (reference sequence). Trimming removed 4 bases from V and 4 bases from J, with 6 bases in between. These data are also associated with another study on regulatory T cells. That source reports: Primers: 52 TRBV forward and 13 TRBJ reverse. Skewed V and J usage and few unique V-J pairs marked patient repertoires, most in Tregs.

The chain uses TRBV5-5 and TRBJ1-5; D gene ambiguous. What was sequenced was Tregs sorted from blood. This clonotype was obtained from a human donor in good health. In DNA, the CDR3 is TGTGCCAGCAGCCTCACAAATCAGCCCCAGCATTTT. This encodes CASSLTNQPQHF.